These 8 T cell receptor beta chains came from one sample sequenced in a study of T cell responses to AZD1222 COVID-19 vaccine. TCRdb's table, derived via immunoSEQ multiplex PCR, lists solely in-frame clones and lacks some. This sample yields over 90,000 clones, of which roughly 90% are seen a single time; about 12% belongs to the top ten. Sample: peripheral blood, taken 28 days after the second AZD1222 dose. These receptors came from an adult who received the AZD1222 COVID-19 vaccine.

This rearrangement joins TRBV7-9 to TRBJ2-7; D is possibly TRBD1 or TRBD2 (5 bases each). Germline loops: CDR1 SEHNR, CDR2 FQNEAQ (reference sequence). Between the trimmed V and J ends, which lost 5 bases and 3 bases, there was a span of 17 bases. CDR3 length: 15 amino acids. The CDR3 protein is CASSQGRGINYEQYF. CDR3 nucleotides: TGTGCCAGCAGCCAGGGACGGGGAATCAACTACGAGCAGTACTTC.

This clone occurred once. The genes are TRBV5-1 and TRBJ2-7; 8 bases agree with TRBD2. Germline CDR1 SGHRS, CDR2 YFSETQ. Trimming at V came to 4 bases and at J to 6 bases, leaving 12 bases not matched to a gene. This CDR3 has 15 residues. For the CDR3, the DNA is TGCGCCAGCAGCCTATCCCGGGAGGGCCGCGGCGAGCAGTACTTC. Translating gives CASSLSREGRGEQYF.

The chain carries TRBV29-1 and TRBJ1-2; a weak D match, TRBD1 (5 bases). Germline CDR1 and CDR2: SQVTM and ANQGSEA. The CDR3 is 14 residues long. The V end was cut by 6 bases, the J end by 6 bases, with 20 bases between. The CDR3 nucleotides read TGCAGCGTGCACCCGGACAAGGGAGGCGATGGCTACACCTTC. The encoded protein is CSVHPDKGGDGYTF.

This clone was found once. The chain combines TRBV6-4 with TRBJ2-2, with 7 bases that match TRBD1. The CDR3 is 16 amino acids. V shed 2 bases, J shed 4 bases, and the junction held 7 bases outside the gene matches. The V gene's germline CDR1 is MRHNA and CDR2 SNTAGT. CDR3 residues: CASSDHQDRATGELFF. Here the CDR3 DNA reads TGTGCCAGCAGTGACCATCAAGACAGGGCCACCGGGGAGCTGTTTTTT.

The V and J genes are TRBV29-1 and TRBJ2-3, with D possibly being TRBD2 (5 bases). This CDR3 has 15 residues. Trimming shortened V by 7 bases and J by 0 bases, and 17 bases separated the two germline ends. From germline, CDR1 is SQVTM and CDR2 ANQGSEA. This CDR3 reads CSAQRAHTSTDTQYF. For the CDR3, the DNA is TGCAGCGCCCAGAGGGCCCACACTAGCACAGATACGCAGTATTTT.

This chain links TRBV25-1 with TRBJ2-5, with D possibly being TRBD1 or TRBD2 (6 bases each). The germline V gene has CDR1 MGHDK and CDR2 SYGVNS. CDR3 length: 15 amino acids. The V end lost 0 bases, the J end lost 1 base, and 9 bases lay between the germline ends. As DNA, the CDR3 is TGTGCCAGCAGTGAATATCGGGGGCGCCAAGAGACCCAGTACTTC. This codes for CASSEYRGRQETQYF.

The CDR3 bases are TGTGCCAGCAGTTTCCTCGGTCAGCCCCAGCATTTT. Amino acid sequence: CASSFLGQPQHF. This chain joins TRBV12-3 or TRBV12-4 and TRBJ1-5; unclear D gene. V was shortened by 3 bases and J by 6 bases, with 6 bases between the two germline ends. This CDR3 region has 12 residues.

The rearrangement joins TRBV6-1 to TRBJ1-2, with D possibly being TRBD1 (5 bases). V was cut by 0 bases and J by 2 bases, with 10 bases left in between. The CDR3 is 15 amino acids. Germline CDR1 MNHNS, CDR2 SASEGT. For the CDR3, the DNA is TGTGCCAGCAGTGAAGCTCAGGGCGAGAACTATGGCTACACCTTC. This gives the protein CASSEAQGENYGYTF.